These T cell receptor beta chains were read from a single sample in a study of post-analysis software for immune sequencing data. Each CDR3 protein is one row after TCRdb ran MiXCR on the PCR reads. Of 150,000 or so distinct CDR3 sequences detected, roughly 40% appear once; the ten largest clones hold over 25%. Sample: blood, taken after autologous hematopoietic stem cell transplantation. The receptors stem from a girl aged 10-17 years with multiple sclerosis. Both conserved end residues are part of each CDR3. The D gene is left open where the match is weak. Some rows mark clone size as missing; the rest say once, few, many or name a class of expanded clone.

v_call	d_call	j_call	clone_size	cdr3_nt	cdr3_aa
TRBV18	TRBD1	TRBJ1-2	.	TGTGCCAGCTCCCCTGGGGAGGGGGCAAGCACCTTC	CASSPGEGASTF
TRBV7-7	.	TRBJ2-3	.	TGTGCTAGCAGTAACCCCCCCAGCACAGATGCGCAGTATTTT	CASSNPPSTDAQYF
TRBV12-3/TRBV12-4	.	TRBJ1-1	.	TGTGCCAGCAGAACACAGGTCCCGAACACTGAAGCTTTCTTT	CASRTQVPNTEAFF
TRBV27	.	TRBJ2-3	many	TGTGCCAGCAGTCCCTTCCTCCACACAGATACGCAGTATTTT	CASSPFLHTDTQYF
TRBV7-8	TRBD2	TRBJ2-1	.	TGTGCCAGCAGCTTAGAGGGGAGGGCGGGAGGGCCGCCCTATGAGCAGTTCTTC	CASSLEGRAGGPPYEQFF
TRBV4-3	.	TRBJ2-7	.	TGCGCCAGCAGCCCCCGACAGGGAGGCTACGAGCAGTACTTC	CASSPRQGGYEQYF
TRBV6-5	.	TRBJ1-2	.	TGTGCCAGCAGGTACACCGCCTCGATAGGTGGCTACACCTTC	CASRYTASIGGYTF
TRBV5-8	TRBD1	TRBJ2-1	.	TGTGCCAGCAGCGCGGACAGGGTTTACAATGAGCAGTTCTTC	CASSADRVYNEQFF
TRBV10-3	.	TRBJ1-2	.	TGTGCCATCAGGGACAGATCATCATATGACTACACCTTC	CAIRDRSSYDYTF
TRBV27	TRBD2	TRBJ2-1	.	TGTGCCAGCAGTTTATCGGATGGTAGACTAGCGGGAGGTCGGGGGAATGAGCGGTTCTTC	CASSLSDGRLAGGRGNERFF
TRBV29-1	TRBD2	TRBJ2-1	.	TGCAGCGCTAGCGGGAGAGCCCCGTTCTTC	CSASGRAPFF
TRBV7-2	TRBD2	TRBJ2-7	.	TGTGCCAGCAGCTTAGGACTAGCGGAGGACTACGAGCAGTACTTC	CASSLGLAEDYEQYF
TRBV20-1	TRBD2	TRBJ2-5	.	TGCAGTGCTGCCGGGACTAGCGGGAGTTCGGGAGAGACCCAGTACTTC	CSAAGTSGSSGETQYF
TRBV5-6	.	TRBJ1-5	.	TGTGCCAGCAGTTGGGCGGGGGGGCTTAGCAATCAGCCCCAGCATTTT	CASSWAGGLSNQPQHF
TRBV7-2	TRBD1	TRBJ2-5	few	TGTGCCAGCAGCTGGGAGAATGGACAGGCAACGGGGATCCAAGAGACCCAGTACTTC	CASSWENGQATGIQETQYF
TRBV4-3	.	TRBJ2-5	few	TGCGCCAGCAGCCGAGGCATCCGGAGCCTATACCTCCCAGAGACCCAGTACTTC	CASSRGIRSLYLPETQYF
TRBV5-1	.	TRBJ2-1	many	TGCGCCAGCAGCTTGGGGGAGAGCTCCTACAATGAGCAGTTCTTC	CASSLGESSYNEQFF
TRBV20-1	.	TRBJ1-1	.	TGCAGTGCTAGGACAGCGAACACTGAAGCTTTCTTT	CSARTANTEAFF
TRBV7-6	.	TRBJ2-7	.	TGTGCCAGCAGCTTTTTTGAGGACGAGCAGTACTTC	CASSFFEDEQYF
TRBV12-3/TRBV12-4	.	TRBJ2-6	few	TGTGCCAGCAGTCCTCAGGGGGAGGGTGCCAACGTCCTGACTTTC	CASSPQGEGANVLTF